This TCR beta chain was documented in a study of OX40 agonist ivuxolimab in advanced cancers. Study overall: All patients had ivuxolimab intravenously every 2 weeks at 0.01 to 10 mg/kg. Each dose-escalation patient presented with hepatocellular carcinoma, melanoma, renal cell or head and neck cancer.

Some clones are missing from TCRdb's copy, which holds only in-frame ones; the method was immunoSEQ multiplex PCR. The sample yields about 77,000 clones, roughly 90% seen once. Germline CDR1 LNHDA, CDR2 SQIVND (reference sequence). The CDR3 totals 16 residues. The J segment lost 1 base and the V segment lost 2 bases, leaving 3 bases of the junction unmatched. The receptor was isolated from an adult with an advanced solid tumor such as melanoma, head and neck, liver or kidney cancer. V gene TRBV19 combines with J gene TRBJ2-2, with TRBD1 identical over 8 bases. Specimen: CD4+ or CD8+ T cells sorted from blood, collected in a trial of the OX40 agonist ivuxolimab. CDR3 nucleotides: TGTGCCAGTAGTATACAGGGGGCCATGAACACCGGGGAGCTGTTTTTT. This codes for CASSIQGAMNTGELFF.